This TCR beta chain comes out of a study of cytotoxic CD8 clonotypes in ibrutinib-treated CLL. About the study: Responses: approximately 24 partial, 2 complete; after median approximately 70 months, roughly 14 stayed remitted, around 12 progressed. Response sampling occurred after a median 12 months of treatment (range 6 to 36). Points from the study as a whole: Whereas clonality rose at ibrutinib response, it declined toward baseline at progression. Under therapy, public clonotypes either contracted or stayed stable, and they were uncommon.

The assay was immunoSEQ multiplex PCR, and TCRdb's table has in-frame clones only and misses some. The profile shows 57,000 or so clones, 54% of them singletons. With regard to this clone: The antigen is unknown.

Looked up from germline, CDR1 is SGHTA and CDR2 is FQGNSA. CDR3 length: 10 amino acids. The V gene is TRBV7-2, the J gene TRBJ2-7; D perhaps matches TRBD2 (6 bases). The receptor comes from a human donor with chronic lymphocytic leukemia. The input for sequencing was PBMCs, taken at disease progression, from a patient treated with ibrutinib. DNA of the CDR3: TGTGTCAAAGTTGGGGGGGAGCAGTACTTC. Encoded protein: CVKVGGEQYF.